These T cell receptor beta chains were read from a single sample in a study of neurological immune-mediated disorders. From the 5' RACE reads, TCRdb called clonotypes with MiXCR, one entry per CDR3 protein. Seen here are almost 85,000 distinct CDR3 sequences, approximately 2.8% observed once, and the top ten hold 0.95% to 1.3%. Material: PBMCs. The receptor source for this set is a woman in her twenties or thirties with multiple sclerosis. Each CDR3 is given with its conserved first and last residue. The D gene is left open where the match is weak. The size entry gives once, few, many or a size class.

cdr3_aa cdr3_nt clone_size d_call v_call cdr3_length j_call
CSASTSGSTDTQYF TGCAGTGCTTCAACTAGCGGCTCCACAGATACGCAGTATTTT many TRBD2 TRBV20-1 14 TRBJ2-3
CAVGPGEAETQYF TGTGCCGTTGGCCCCGGGGAAGCGGAGACCCAGTACTTC many NA TRBV28 13 TRBJ2-5
CASSPDFPLSYEQYF TGTGCCAGCAGCCCCGACTTTCCCCTATCCTACGAGCAGTACTTC many NA TRBV7-2 15 TRBJ2-7
CASSMTSGFTGELFF TGCGCCAGCAGCATGACTAGCGGATTTACCGGGGAGCTGTTTTTT many TRBD2 TRBV5-1 15 TRBJ2-2
CASGPHFQGASGEQYF TGTGCCAGCGGCCCCCACTTTCAGGGGGCTTCGGGTGAGCAGTACTTC many TRBD1 TRBV7-8 16 TRBJ2-7
CASIESWEAFF TGTGCCAGTATTGAGAGTTGGGAAGCTTTCTTT many NA TRBV19 11 TRBJ1-1
CASSLVGTSGYEQYF TGTGCCAGCAGCTTAGTAGGGACTAGCGGTTACGAGCAGTACTTC many TRBD2 TRBV7-9 15 TRBJ2-7
CASSQQTGEKLFF TGTGCCAGCAGCCAGCAGACGGGGGAAAAACTGTTTTTT many NA TRBV3-1 13 TRBJ1-4
CASSEGGVYEQYF TGTGCCAGCAGTGAGGGGGGGGTCTACGAGCAGTACTTC many TRBD2 TRBV2 13 TRBJ2-7
CASSRKAGGFVDNEQFF TGTGCCAGCAGCCGCAAGGCTGGGGGTTTTGTGGACAATGAGCAGTTCTTC many NA TRBV6-5 17 TRBJ2-1
CASRRKAGEETQYF TGTGCCAGCAGACGTAAAGCGGGAGAAGAGACCCAGTACTTC many TRBD2 TRBV6-2/TRBV6-3 14 TRBJ2-5
CATSGGPATGELFF TGTGCCACTTCGGGAGGGCCAGCCACCGGGGAGCTGTTTTTT many TRBD2 TRBV9 14 TRBJ2-2
CASSYLGSSAKNIQYF TGTGCCAGCAGTTACCTTGGGTCGTCGGCCAAAAACATTCAGTACTTC many NA TRBV6-5 16 TRBJ2-4
CASSVGAGLGLAEETQYF TGTGCCAGCAGCGTAGGGGCTGGGCTGGGACTAGCAGAAGAGACCCAGTACTTC many TRBD2 TRBV9 18 TRBJ2-5
CASSVGRGIGGYTF TGTGCCAGCAGCGTAGGAAGGGGGATTGGTGGCTACACCTTC many NA TRBV9 14 TRBJ1-2
CASSPPGPGGGYTF TGTGCCAGCTCACCACCGGGCCCAGGGGGTGGCTACACCTTC many TRBD1 TRBV18 14 TRBJ1-2
CSASERPTRGYGYTF TGCAGTGCCAGCGAAAGACCCACAAGGGGCTATGGCTACACCTTC many NA TRBV20-1 15 TRBJ1-2
CASSPGGTGIPYEQYF TGCGCCAGCAGCCCCGGGGGGACAGGGATCCCCTACGAGCAGTACTTC many TRBD1 TRBV5-1 16 TRBJ2-7
CASSVALNTEAFF TGTGCCAGCAGCGTAGCGCTGAACACTGAAGCTTTCTTT many NA TRBV9 13 TRBJ1-1
CSARADKAGGDTQYF TGCAGTGCTAGAGCGGATAAAGCGGGAGGAGATACGCAGTATTTT many TRBD2 TRBV20-1 15 TRBJ2-3
CSAPSKMTQGNEQFF TGCAGTGCTCCGTCGAAGATGACACAGGGCAATGAGCAGTTCTTC many NA TRBV20-1 15 TRBJ2-1
CSARDVETGGSPLHF TGCAGTGCTAGAGATGTCGAGACAGGAGGTTCACCCCTCCACTTT many NA TRBV20-1 15 TRBJ1-6
CASSIAGDHTDTQYF TGTGCCAGCAGTATAGCGGGAGACCACACAGATACGCAGTATTTT many TRBD2 TRBV6-2/TRBV6-3 15 TRBJ2-3
CAIKALGETNGEQFF TGTGCCATCAAAGCGTTGGGGGAGACAAACGGTGAGCAGTTCTTC many NA TRBV10-3 15 TRBJ2-1
CASSARSGGIYGYTF TGTGCCAGCAGCGCACGGTCGGGGGGGATTTATGGCTACACCTTC many NA TRBV7-2 15 TRBJ1-2
CASSLGGQGNTGELFF TGTGCCAGCAGCTTGGGGGGACAGGGAAACACCGGGGAGCTGTTTTTT many TRBD1 TRBV7-3 16 TRBJ2-2
CASSWRDRGGGANVLTF TGCGCCAGCAGCTGGAGGGACAGGGGAGGTGGGGCCAACGTCCTGACTTTC many TRBD1 TRBV5-1 17 TRBJ2-6
CASSFYSGELFF TGTGCCAGCAGTTTCTATTCCGGGGAGCTGTTTTTT many NA TRBV12-3/TRBV12-4 12 TRBJ2-2
CSASGLDQNTGELFF TGCAGTGCTAGCGGGCTAGACCAAAACACCGGGGAGCTGTTTTTT many NA TRBV20-1 15 TRBJ2-2
CASSFRGGPSTETQYF TGTGCCAGCAGCTTTAGGGGGGGGCCATCAACAGAGACCCAGTACTTC many NA TRBV7-2 16 TRBJ2-5
CASSSSGSADTQYF TGTGCCAGCAGCTCTAGCGGGAGCGCAGATACGCAGTATTTT many TRBD2 TRBV6-5 14 TRBJ2-3
CASSPRGYEQYF TGTGCCAGCAGCCCCCGTGGCTACGAGCAGTACTTC many NA TRBV7-2 12 TRBJ2-7
CASSPPGTDEQYF TGTGCCAGCAGCCCCCCTGGAACAGACGAGCAGTACTTC many NA TRBV7-2 13 TRBJ2-7
CSAREGGVYGYTF TGCAGTGCTAGAGAAGGAGGGGTCTATGGCTACACCTTC many NA TRBV20-1 13 TRBJ1-2
CAISDGAGDGEQYF TGTGCCATCAGTGATGGGGCAGGGGATGGCGAGCAGTACTTC many NA TRBV10-3 14 TRBJ2-7
CASNSRDGRRTDTQYF TGTGCCAGCAATTCGAGAGACGGGAGGAGGACAGATACGCAGTATTTT few TRBD2 TRBV11-2 16 TRBJ2-3
CASSPGRLEQYF TGTGCCAGCTCACCAGGGAGGTTGGAGCAGTACTTC many NA TRBV18 12 TRBJ2-7
CATSRDMGRNEKLFF TGTGCCACCAGCAGAGATATGGGACGTAATGAAAAACTGTTTTTT many NA TRBV15 15 TRBJ1-4
CASSGAGTAKREQYF TGTGCCAGCAGTGGCGCCGGGACCGCGAAACGGGAGCAGTACTTC many NA TRBV6-1 15 TRBJ2-7
CSGIQGIGNQPQHF TGCAGTGGTATACAGGGGATAGGAAATCAGCCCCAGCATTTT many TRBD1 TRBV20-1 14 TRBJ1-5
CSANPTGLDTYEQYF TGCAGTGCTAACCCGACAGGTTTAGATACCTACGAGCAGTACTTC many NA TRBV20-1 15 TRBJ2-7
CASSYEWNQPQHF TGTGCCAGCAGTTACGAGTGGAATCAGCCCCAGCATTTT many NA TRBV6-5 13 TRBJ1-5
CASSLAQSGYEQYF TGCGCCAGCAGCTTGGCGCAGTCCGGCTACGAGCAGTACTTC many NA TRBV5-1 14 TRBJ2-7
CSVGVQGGQPQHF TGCAGCGTTGGGGTACAGGGTGGACAGCCCCAGCATTTT many NA TRBV29-1 13 TRBJ1-5
CASSVVGGRSSGNTIYF TGTGCCAGCAGCGTAGTGGGGGGACGAAGCTCTGGAAACACCATATATTTT many NA TRBV9 17 TRBJ1-3
CASSHGLAGKGYEQYF TGTGCCAGCAGCCACGGACTAGCGGGGAAGGGCTACGAGCAGTACTTC many TRBD2 TRBV12-3/TRBV12-4 16 TRBJ2-7
CASSPRVATEAFF TGTGCCAGCAGCCCCAGGGTGGCCACTGAAGCTTTCTTT many NA TRBV27 13 TRBJ1-1
CASSSRLASLRVHEQYF TGTGCCAGCAGCTCGAGACTAGCGAGCTTAAGGGTCCACGAGCAGTACTTC many TRBD2 TRBV13 17 TRBJ2-7
CSVASNEQFF TGCAGCGTCGCTTCCAATGAGCAGTTCTTC many NA TRBV29-1 10 TRBJ2-1
CASSQGLLGTVFYEQYF TGCGCCAGCAGCCAAGGCCTCCTCGGGACAGTATTCTACGAGCAGTACTTC many TRBD1 TRBV4-3 17 TRBJ2-7
CATRAGQGGNEQFF TGTGCCACCCGGGCGGGACAGGGAGGCAATGAGCAGTTCTTC many TRBD1 TRBV24-1 14 TRBJ2-1
CASSIRSGSRDQETQYF TGCGCCAGCAGCATAAGGAGCGGGAGCAGAGATCAAGAGACCCAGTACTTC many TRBD2 TRBV5-1 17 TRBJ2-5
CASSLGSTTDTQYF TGCGCCAGCAGCTTGGGATCGACCACAGATACGCAGTATTTT many NA TRBV5-1 14 TRBJ2-3
CASSLGQMTYQETQYF TGTGCCAGCAGCTTAGGGCAAATGACGTACCAAGAGACCCAGTACTTC many NA TRBV7-2 16 TRBJ2-5
CASSQIFPTGSYTDTQYF TGCGCCAGCAGTCAAATCTTCCCAACCGGGTCCTACACAGATACGCAGTATTTT few NA TRBV23-1 18 TRBJ2-3
CASSLVLGTGELFF TGTGCCAGCAGCTTAGTGTTGGGAACCGGGGAGCTGTTTTTT many NA TRBV7-9 14 TRBJ2-2
CASSQDSGREYEQYF TGTGCCAGCAGCCAAGACTCGGGGAGGGAATACGAGCAGTACTTC many TRBD2 TRBV4-2 15 TRBJ2-7
CASSSRGGPDTQYF TGTGCCAGCAGCTCGCGAGGGGGTCCAGATACGCAGTATTTT many NA TRBV7-9 14 TRBJ2-3
CASSPRDNEKLFF TGTGCCAGCAGCCCTCGGGATAATGAAAAACTGTTTTTT many NA TRBV12-3/TRBV12-4 13 TRBJ1-4
CASSQGAGLRGPEQYF TGTGCCAGCAGCCAAGGGGCGGGCCTACGCGGTCCCGAGCAGTACTTC many NA TRBV3-1 16 TRBJ2-7